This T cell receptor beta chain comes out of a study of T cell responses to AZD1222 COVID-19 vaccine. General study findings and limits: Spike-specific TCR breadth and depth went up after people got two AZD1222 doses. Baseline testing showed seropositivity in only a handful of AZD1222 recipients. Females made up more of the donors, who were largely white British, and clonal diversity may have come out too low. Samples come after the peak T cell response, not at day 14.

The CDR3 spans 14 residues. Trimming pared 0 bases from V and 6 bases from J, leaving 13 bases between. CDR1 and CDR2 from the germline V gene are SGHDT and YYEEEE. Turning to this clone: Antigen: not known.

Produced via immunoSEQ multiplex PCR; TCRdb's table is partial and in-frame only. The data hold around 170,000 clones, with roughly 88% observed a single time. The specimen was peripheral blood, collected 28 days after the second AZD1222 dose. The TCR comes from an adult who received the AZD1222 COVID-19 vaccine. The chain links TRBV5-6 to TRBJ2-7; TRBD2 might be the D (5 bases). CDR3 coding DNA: TGTGCCAGCAGCTTGGTTGGCCTGAGCGGCGAGCAGTACTTC. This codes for CASSLVGLSGEQYF.